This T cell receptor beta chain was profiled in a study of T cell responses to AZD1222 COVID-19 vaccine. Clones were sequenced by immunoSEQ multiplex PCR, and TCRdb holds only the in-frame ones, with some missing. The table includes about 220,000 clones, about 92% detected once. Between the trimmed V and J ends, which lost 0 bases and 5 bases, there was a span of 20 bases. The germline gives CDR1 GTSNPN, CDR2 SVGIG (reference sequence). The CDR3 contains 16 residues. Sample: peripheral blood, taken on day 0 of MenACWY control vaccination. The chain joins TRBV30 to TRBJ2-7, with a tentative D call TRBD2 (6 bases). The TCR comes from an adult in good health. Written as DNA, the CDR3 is TGTGCCTGGAGTGTAGGGCGGGGAACTCTCGTGCACGAGCAGTACTTC. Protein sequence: CAWSVGRGTLVHEQYF.